This T cell receptor (beta chain) comes out of a study of siplizumab effects on memory and regulatory T cells. Whole-study findings and limits: Suppressive activity of Tregs proliferating in siplizumab cultures remained unconfirmed.

On this clone itself: Its target is not known.

The V gene lost 8 bases and the J gene lost 1 base, with 17 bases spanning the gap. This CDR3 has 16 residues. Per the germline V gene, CDR1 is MNHEY and CDR2 is SMNVEV (reference sequence). Sequencing used immunoSEQ multiplex PCR; TCRdb keeps in-frame clones, though not all of them. The sample lists roughly 60,000 clones, 90% to 97% occurring once. The chain is built from TRBV27 and TRBJ2-2; D may be TRBD1 or TRBD2 (5 bases each). The source is a human donor in good health. The source material was naive CD8+ T cells sorted from blood. For the CDR3, the DNA is TGTGCCAGCGGCCAACCGCAGGGAGTGAACACCGGGGAGCTGTTTTTT. Translated: CASGQPQGVNTGELFF.